These T cell receptor beta chains were read from a single sample in a study of T-cell memory formation after mild COVID-19. TCRdb reprocessed the 5' RACE reads via MiXCR and lists one record per CDR3 protein. The sample contains some 200,000 distinct CDR3 sequences, 9.5% of which appear only once. Input material: PBMCs or a T cell subset sorted from them (not recorded which). The receptors stem from a man younger than 30 who had mild COVID-19 (a few samples of this study predate the infection). Cell type and time point are not known. Both conserved end residues are part of each CDR3. The D gene is left open where the match is weak. Expanded clones get a size class; other rows say once, few or many, or leave the size out.

TRBV15	few	TRBJ2-3	TRBD2	CATSRVTGGGTDTQYF	TGTGCCACCAGCAGAGTAACGGGGGGAGGCACAGATACGCAGTATTTT
TRBV5-1	many	TRBJ1-5	TRBD1	CASSRTGVQPQHF	TGCGCCAGCAGCAGGACAGGGGTTCAGCCCCAGCATTTT
TRBV20-1	.	TRBJ1-3	.	CSARVYGNTIYF	TGCAGTGCTAGGGTTTATGGAAACACCATATATTTT
TRBV6-2/TRBV6-3	.	TRBJ2-7	.	CASSYSITRNYEQYF	TGTGCCAGCAGTTACTCGATAACCCGAAACTACGAGCAGTACTTC
TRBV7-2	few	TRBJ1-1	.	CASSLDSARDREDAEAFF	TGTGCCAGCAGCTTAGACTCGGCTCGGGACCGAGAGGACGCTGAAGCTTTCTTT
TRBV4-3	few	TRBJ1-1	.	CSSSQEDTEAFF	TGCTCCAGCAGCCAAGAAGACACTGAAGCTTTCTTT
TRBV18	few	TRBJ2-7	.	CASSPDRRPYEQYF	TGTGCCAGCTCACCTGACAGGCGGCCCTACGAGCAGTACTTC
TRBV7-2	many	TRBJ2-3	.	CASSKQVADTQYF	TGTGCCAGCAGCAAACAGGTCGCAGATACGCAGTATTTT
TRBV6-2/TRBV6-3	few	TRBJ2-3	TRBD1	CASSWGTGGTQYF	TGTGCCAGCAGTTGGGGGACAGGTGGTACGCAGTATTTT
TRBV2	many	TRBJ1-2	.	CASSETPANYGYTF	TGTGCCAGCAGTGAGACCCCAGCTAACTATGGCTACACCTTC
TRBV12-3/TRBV12-4	.	TRBJ1-3	.	CASSVWAGNTIYF	TGTGCCAGCAGCGTCTGGGCTGGAAACACCATATATTTT
TRBV25-1	many	TRBJ1-1	TRBD1	CASSKGQRTEAFF	TGTGCCAGCAGTAAGGGACAGAGGACTGAAGCTTTCTTT
TRBV19	few	TRBJ2-1	.	CASSPLHRGQSYNEQFF	TGTGCCAGTAGTCCTCTCCACCGGGGGCAGTCCTACAATGAGCAGTTCTTC
TRBV3-1	many	TRBJ2-7	.	CASSQDHMGREQYF	TGTGCCAGCAGCCAGGACCATATGGGACGCGAGCAGTACTTC
TRBV20-1	.	TRBJ1-4	TRBD1	CSARDGGDSERGKLFF	TGCAGTGCTAGAGATGGAGGGGACAGCGAGCGGGGAAAACTGTTTTTT
TRBV6-6	few	TRBJ1-3	.	CASTLPEGGGSGNTIYF	TGTGCCAGCACCCTCCCGGAGGGGGGAGGCTCTGGAAACACCATATATTTT
TRBV5-6	few	TRBJ2-7	.	CASSLGRYSYEQYF	TGTGCCAGCAGCTTGGGACGGTACTCCTACGAGCAGTACTTC
TRBV27	.	TRBJ1-2	.	CATGKGTPGYGYTF	TGTGCCACCGGGAAGGGTACCCCAGGCTATGGCTACACCTTC
TRBV29-1	.	TRBJ2-4	.	CSVRGRLAKNIQYF	TGCAGCGTTCGCGGCAGACTAGCCAAAAACATTCAGTACTTC
TRBV12-3/TRBV12-4	few	TRBJ2-3	TRBD2	CASSPERGGPDTQYF	TGTGCCAGCAGTCCAGAGCGGGGGGGGCCAGATACGCAGTATTTT
TRBV5-1	many	TRBJ2-3	TRBD1	CASSADRESSTDTQYF	TGCGCCAGCAGCGCGGACAGGGAGAGCAGCACAGATACGCAGTATTTT
TRBV7-9	few	TRBJ2-1	.	CASSLDGMSNEQFF	TGTGCCAGCAGCTTAGACGGTATGAGCAATGAGCAGTTCTTC
TRBV20-1	few	TRBJ2-5	TRBD1	CSARKTGGGETQYF	TGCAGTGCTAGAAAGACAGGGGGCGGAGAGACCCAGTACTTC
TRBV7-2	.	TRBJ2-3	TRBD2	CASSWRTSRTDTQYF	TGTGCCAGCAGCTGGCGGACTAGCCGCACAGATACGCAGTATTTT
TRBV6-5	.	TRBJ1-1	.	CASSDSTFGAFF	TGTGCCAGCAGTGACTCGACGTTTGGAGCTTTCTTT
TRBV14	.	TRBJ1-2	.	CASSQSKKQGFYGYTF	TGTGCCAGCAGCCAAAGCAAGAAACAGGGCTTCTATGGCTACACCTTC
TRBV20-1	few	TRBJ2-5	TRBD2	CSATPRGGAETQYF	TGCAGTGCTACTCCGCGGGGGGGGGCGGAGACCCAGTACTTC
TRBV2	.	TRBJ1-5	.	CASIGSPFQSGQPQHF	TGTGCCAGCATAGGATCGCCCTTTCAATCGGGGCAGCCCCAGCATTTT
TRBV14	.	TRBJ2-6	TRBD1	CASSQHYGTGAGANVLTF	TGTGCCAGCAGCCAACACTATGGGACAGGGGCGGGGGCCAACGTCCTGACTTTC
TRBV24-1	.	TRBJ2-3	TRBD2	CATSDVAGGTDTQYF	TGTGCCACCAGTGACGTAGCGGGGGGCACAGATACGCAGTATTTT
TRBV2	.	TRBJ2-2	.	CASNYDPTGELFF	TGTGCCAGCAACTACGACCCCACCGGGGAGCTGTTTTTT
TRBV12-3/TRBV12-4	.	TRBJ1-2	TRBD1	CASSPYRGNGYTF	TGTGCCAGCAGCCCGTACAGGGGCAATGGCTACACCTTC
TRBV7-9	few	TRBJ2-2	.	CAKRGPTGELFF	TGTGCCAAAAGAGGCCCCACCGGGGAGCTGTTTTTT
TRBV20-1	.	TRBJ1-1	.	CTLGRGPTEAFF	TGCACCCTAGGGCGAGGGCCTACTGAAGCTTTCTTT
TRBV9	few	TRBJ1-4	TRBD1	CASSPGQGATNEKLFF	TGTGCCAGCAGCCCGGGACAGGGTGCAACTAATGAAAAACTGTTTTTT
TRBV5-1	many	TRBJ1-1	TRBD1	CASSPGQANTEAFF	TGCGCCAGCAGCCCGGGACAGGCGAACACTGAAGCTTTCTTT
TRBV18	.	TRBJ2-1	TRBD1	CASSPREARGKNEQFF	TGTGCCAGCTCACCACGAGAGGCCAGGGGGAAGAATGAGCAGTTCTTC